Reported below is one T cell receptor beta chain. The antigen it binds to is not known. Base quality data are lacking; no much larger clone is found one base away. The sample comes from a study of yellow fever vaccine responses in identical twins (dated by TCRdb to 2017 to 2018). In terms of the full investigation: In the study, vaccine-responding T cell clones were precisely tracked in identical twins. Study-wide conclusions, independent of this receptor: The T cell response to vaccination in identical twins was reported by the authors to appear partly convergent and partly personalized.

The library was obtained by RT-PCR. The instrument given in TCRdb is Illumina HiSeq 2500. TCRdb reran the public reads through fastp at Q25 and MiXCR, keeping productive beta chains. Entries are consolidated by CDR3 protein sequence, retaining the most common genes and DNA. This sample holds about 23,000 distinct CDR3 sequences; roughly 80% were observed only once. 4.5% to 5.5% of the sample comes from the top ten. The cysteine opens and the phenylalanine closes a CDR3 of 15 amino acids. Only CDR3 DNA remains: 45 bases, in frame from the first base. CDR1 and CDR2, per the germline V gene, are SNHLY and FYNNEI. From V the trimming removes 2 bases and from J it removes 5 bases, while the gene matches leave 5 bases of the junction unaccounted for.

The chain employs TRBV2 and TRBJ2-3, and TRBD1 aligns with 9 junction nucleotides. The TCR sequence derives from a woman aged 18-29 years who received the yellow fever vaccine. Donor details come from another sample of the same person, matched by shared clones. Sequencing used T cells from blood (PBMCs), unsorted or a sorted subset (not recorded which), obtained before or after yellow fever vaccination (not recorded which). The DNA sequence is given as TGTGCCAGCAGTGAACACGGGACAGGGCAAGATACGCAGTATTTT. Protein translation: CASSEHGTGQDTQYF.